Listed here is a single T cell receptor (beta chain). Its antigen remains unidentified. V was pared by 5 bases and J by 0 bases, with 10 bases between. Germline V gene sequence: CDR1 DFQATT, CDR2 SNEGSKA (reference sequence). The CDR3 extends over 13 amino acids. This sample is part of a study of T-cell memory formation after mild COVID-19. Overall study context: The two donors had largely donor-specific TCR clusters. Study observations and caveats: In pre-infection memory, a portion of responding clones appeared, which suggested that cross-reactive memory joined.

Each CDR3 protein is one row after TCRdb ran MiXCR on the 5' RACE reads. The table records some 130,000 distinct CDR3 sequences, about a sixth of them present only once. The TCR sequence derives from a man aged 18 to 29 who had mild COVID-19 (a few samples of this study predate the infection). Cell type and time point are not known. The chain combines TRBV20-1 with TRBJ2-5; tentatively, D is TRBD2 (6 bases). Sample: PBMCs or a T cell subset sorted from them (not recorded which). CDR3 DNA: TGCAGTGCTGGGAGGACGTACCAAGAGACCCAGTACTTC. Its translation is CSAGRTYQETQYF.